The next 16 T cell receptor beta chains were all read from a single sample in a study of T-cell memory formation after mild COVID-19. TCRdb independently ran MiXCR on the 5' RACE reads; one entry per CDR3 protein. The sample has 80,000 to 95,000 distinct CDR3 sequences, approximately 25% seen once. The source material was PBMCs or a T cell subset sorted from them (not recorded which). The receptors originated from a young man who had mild COVID-19 (a few samples of this study predate the infection). Cell type and time point are not known.

In nucleotides, the CDR3 is TGCGCCAGCAGCCTCGTAGAGACAGATACGCAGTATTTT. Amino acid sequence: CASSLVETDTQYF. The chain joins TRBV5-1 to TRBJ2-3; no definite D call. The CDR3 runs to 13 residues. Germline V gives CDR1 SGHRS, CDR2 YFSETQ. Trimming cost V 4 bases and J 3 bases, with 9 bases left between them.

This clonotype was observed a few times. V is TRBV5-1 and J is TRBJ2-7; D not resolved. The CDR3 runs to 14 residues. Trimming pared 0 bases from V and 5 bases from J, leaving 12 bases between. Germline V lookup: CDR1 SGHRS, CDR2 YFSETQ. The CDR3 DNA is TGCGCCAGCAGCTTGGCTCCGGCAGTCCACGAGCAGTACTTC. It is translated as CASSLAPAVHEQYF. The full variable domain, completed using reference TRBV5-1 and TRBJ2-7, is KAGVTQTPRYLIKTRGQQVTLSCSPISGHRSVSWYQQTPGQGLQFLFEYFSETQRNKGNFPGRFSGRQFSNSRSEMNVSTLELGDSALYLCASSLAPAVHEQYFGPGTRLTVT.

The chain is built from TRBV10-3 and TRBJ2-1, with a weak D call TRBD2 (5 bases). The CDR3 sequence is 10 residues long. The germline CDR1 and CDR2 sequences are ENHRY and SYGVKD. V gave up 10 bases and J gave up 9 bases, with 10 bases separating them. This chain's CDR3 is CATRSGEQFF. Written as DNA, the CDR3 is TGTGCCACCCGCAGCGGTGAGCAGTTCTTC.

This clonotype has at least ten counts. The rearrangement uses TRBV6-4 and TRBJ2-1, with 14 bases aligning to TRBD2. Trimming removed 0 bases from V and 8 bases from J; junction bases left unmatched: 0. This CDR3 has 15 residues. Germline values: CDR1 MRHNA, CDR2 SNTAGT. This CDR3 reads CASSDSTSGGDEQFF. The CDR3, as DNA: TGTGCCAGCAGTGACTCGACTAGCGGGGGGGATGAGCAGTTCTTC.

V usage is TRBV12-3 or TRBV12-4 and J usage is TRBJ1-2, with D tentatively TRBD1 (6 bases). Trimming removed 3 bases at V and 8 bases at J, with 16 bases between. The CDR3 spans 14 residues. Written as DNA, the CDR3 is TGTGCCAGCAGTTTGGACAGCCTCGTTCGCGGCTACACCTTC. Translation: CASSLDSLVRGYTF.

J is TRBJ2-7 and V is TRBV6-2 or TRBV6-3; TRBD1 matches at 8 bases. Germline V lookup: CDR1 MNHEY, CDR2 SVGEGT. V shed 10 bases and J 3 bases; nucleotides not matched to a gene: 2. This CDR3 spans 11 amino acids. The chain's CDR3 is CATQGVYEQYF. CDR3 nucleotide sequence: TGTGCCACACAGGGGGTCTACGAGCAGTACTTC.

This clonotype has only a few counts. This rearrangement joins TRBV12-5 to TRBJ2-5, with D tentatively TRBD2 (6 bases). V dropped 5 bases and J dropped 4 bases, with 14 bases sitting between them. Germline V lookup: CDR1 LGHNT, CDR2 FRNRAP. This CDR3 region has 14 residues. In DNA form, the CDR3 reads TGTGCTAGTGGTCCGCCCCTCGGGGGAGAGACCCAGTACTTC. Protein sequence: CASGPPLGGETQYF. The whole variable domain, remainder taken from reference TRBV12-5 and TRBJ2-5, is DARVTQTPRHKVTEMGQEVTMRCQPILGHNTVFWYRQTMMQGLELLAYFRNRAPLDDSGMPKDRFSAEMPDATLATLKIQPSEPRDSAVYFCASGPPLGGETQYFGPGTRLLVL.

The chain has TRBV25-1 and TRBJ2-1; D unresolved. This CDR3 region has 13 residues. The germline V and J ends were trimmed by 3 bases and 4 bases, with 7 bases remaining between them. Looked up from germline, CDR1 is MGHDK and CDR2 is SYGVNS. CDR3 DNA sequence: TGTGCCAGCAGTGACTGGCAGTACAATGAGCAGTTCTTC. Its translation is CASSDWQYNEQFF.

The chain has TRBV4-1 and TRBJ2-1, with 9 bases lining up with TRBD1. J gave up 6 bases and V 0 bases, and 3 bases lay outside the gene matches. Germline V gene data show CDR1 as MGHRA and CDR2 as YSYEKL. The CDR3 is 15 residues long. DNA of the CDR3: TGCGCCAGCAGCCAAGATGGGGGACAGGGCAATGAGCAGTTCTTC. Its protein is CASSQDGGQGNEQFF.

Only a few counts were recorded for this clonotype. The chain uses TRBV6-5 and TRBJ2-2, with 9 nucleotides matching TRBD2. The CDR3 loop spans 18 amino acids. Germline trimming cut 0 bases from V and 0 bases from J; bases unmatched to any gene: 5. Germline V gene sequence: CDR1 MNHEY, CDR2 SVGAGI. The DNA of the CDR3 is TGTGCCAGCAGTTACTCTTGGGCTAGCGGGGCGAACACCGGGGAGCTGTTTTTT. Protein: CASSYSWASGANTGELFF.

This clonotype was seen only a few times. This sequence joins TRBV5-1 and TRBJ1-1; 7 bases align to TRBD1. Germline V lookup: CDR1 SGHRS, CDR2 YFSETQ. Germline trimming cut 0 bases from V and 7 bases from J; bases unmatched to any gene: 9. CDR3 length equals 15 residues. The DNA for the CDR3 is TGCGCCAGCAGCTTGGCCCGCGGGACAGCGGATGAAGCTTTCTTT. This sequence encodes CASSLARGTADEAFF.

The CDR3 DNA follows: TGCGCCAGCAGCTTGGGGGACGTGGGGAGGCGCGTGGAAAAACTGTTTTTT. Protein sequence: CASSLGDVGRRVEKLFF. This chain uses TRBV5-1 with TRBJ1-4, with D possibly being TRBD1 (5 bases). Between the trimmed V and J ends, which lost 0 bases and 8 bases, there was a span of 20 bases. The CDR3 loop spans 17 amino acids. Germline loops: CDR1 SGHRS, CDR2 YFSETQ.

This clonotype was counted only a few times. This rearrangement joins TRBV7-9 to TRBJ1-6; 7 bases are shared with TRBD1. Germline V gene sequence: CDR1 SEHNR, CDR2 FQNEAQ (reference sequence). After removal of 8 bases from V and 9 bases from J, the junction contained 10 bases not matched to a gene. The CDR3 contains 14 residues. Written as DNA, the CDR3 is TGTGCCAGCCGCTCGACAGGGATCGGTTCACCCCTCCACTTT. Translation gives CASRSTGIGSPLHF.

The chain combines TRBV12-3 or TRBV12-4 with TRBJ1-5; no clear D gene. The V and J ends lost 5 bases and 7 bases respectively, with 9 bases between them. This CDR3 is built from 12 residues. CDR3 nucleotides: TGTGCCAGCAGTCGGGTTTGGCAGCCCCAGCATTTT. This translates into CASSRVWQPQHF.

The CDR3 nucleotides read TGTGCCAGCCGAGGGTACGATGAGCAGTTCTTC. This encodes CASRGYDEQFF. This rearrangement joins TRBV6-2 or TRBV6-3 to TRBJ2-1; D possibly corresponds to TRBD2 (5 bases). Germline values: CDR1 MNHEY, CDR2 SVGEGT. This CDR3 is built from 11 residues. V was pared by 8 bases and J by 8 bases, with 10 bases between.

This clonotype turned up a few times. This rearrangement joins TRBV4-1 to TRBJ1-4; D is uncertain. Germline V gene sequence: CDR1 MGHRA, CDR2 YSYEKL. The V and J ends lost 0 bases and 10 bases respectively, with 6 bases between them. CDR3 size: 12 residues. The CDR3 DNA follows: TGCGCCAGCAGCCAAGACCGGTCAAAACTGTTTTTT. It is translated as CASSQDRSKLFF.